These 32 T cell receptor beta chains share one sample of origin, sequenced in a study of T cell repertoires in cytomegalovirus infection. TCRdb redid the calling of the reads with MiXCR, one entry per CDR3 protein. Of roughly 280,000 distinct CDR3 sequences in the sample, approximately 10% were seen once. Sequenced input: PBMCs. Receptor source: a human donor in good health (CMV status not recorded). Some clones in this sample may be carry-over from other donors' samples.

This clonotype showed up many times. The chain recombines TRBV7-2 with TRBJ2-3; D uncertain. The CDR3 loop spans 12 amino acids. V was pared by 5 bases and J by 3 bases, with 6 bases between. In germline, CDR1 is SGHTA, CDR2 FQGNSA. CDR3 DNA sequence: TGTGCCAGCAGCCCCCAAACAGATACGCAGTATTTT. It specifies CASSPQTDTQYF.

The V and J genes are TRBV2 and TRBJ2-1, with 14 bases identical to TRBD2. Germline V gene lookup returns CDR1 SNHLY and CDR2 FYNNEI. J lost 8 bases, V lost 8 bases, and 11 bases had no gene match. This CDR3 is built from 16 residues. This CDR3 is CASRGRLAGGRDEQFF. CDR3 coding DNA: TGTGCCAGCCGAGGTCGACTAGCGGGGGGGCGCGATGAGCAGTTCTTC.

This clonotype came up many times. V and J are TRBV10-3 and TRBJ2-7; D might be TRBD1 (6 bases). V was clipped by 2 bases and J by 3 bases, with 11 bases between them. CDR1 ENHRY and CDR2 SYGVKD come from the germline V gene. This CDR3 has 14 residues. The DNA for the CDR3 is TGTGCCATCAGTGAGACGGACAGACACTACGAGCAGTACTTC. Its translation is CAISETDRHYEQYF.

Remarks on this clonotype: This may come from a read error, since a much larger clone is one base off. The chain is built from TRBV7-2 and TRBJ2-7, with D maybe TRBD1 (6 bases). V gave up 5 bases and J gave up 2 bases, with 16 bases separating them. Germline V CDR1 and CDR2: SGHTA, FQGNSA. The CDR3 contains 15 residues. CDR3 region: CASSPTGTTAYEQYF. The DNA for the CDR3 is TGTGCCAGCAGCCCTACAGGGACGACAGCCTACGAGCAGTACTTC.

The sample holds many counts of this clonotype. V is TRBV7-2 and J is TRBJ2-5; weak D call: TRBD2 (5 bases). Trimming stripped 2 bases from V and 5 bases from J, with 9 bases between. The CDR3 loop spans 13 amino acids. Germline V gene lookup returns CDR1 SGHTA and CDR2 FQGNSA. The CDR3 bases are TGTGCCAGCAGCTTACTCGGGGTGGAGACCCAGTACTTC. Protein: CASSLLGVETQYF.

This clonotype has a count of ten or more. The chain has TRBV19 and TRBJ1-5, with D hard to call. Germline V CDR1 and CDR2: LNHDA, SQIVND (reference sequence). The germline V and J ends were trimmed by 5 bases and 6 bases, with 14 bases remaining between them. The CDR3 spans 14 residues. Written as DNA, the CDR3 is TGTGCCAGTAGTGCTCCCGCAAGGCGTCAGCCCCAGCATTTT. Protein product: CASSAPARRQPQHF.

The sample holds many counts of this clonotype. The chain recombines TRBV6-1 with TRBJ1-1; 9 bases agree with TRBD1. The V gene end was trimmed by 7 bases and the J gene end by 4 bases; junction bases not matched to a gene: 7. The CDR3 is 14 amino acids. The germline V gene encodes CDR1 MNHNS and CDR2 SASEGT. The CDR3: CASNPDRGGTEAFF. The CDR3 DNA sequence: TGTGCCAGCAACCCGGACAGGGGAGGCACTGAAGCTTTCTTT.

A few counts support this clonotype. The V and J genes are TRBV7-2 and TRBJ2-7; TRBD1 is a possible D gene (6 bases). With 5 bases removed from V and 2 bases from J, the gap between germline ends came to 13 bases. Per germline, CDR1 SGHTA and CDR2 FQGNSA. The CDR3 is 14 residues long. CDR3 amino acids: CASSLEQGTYEQYF. CDR3 bases: TGTGCCAGCAGCCTCGAACAGGGAACCTACGAGCAGTACTTC.

This clonotype was observed a handful of times. CDR3 coding DNA: TGTGCCAGCAGTCACAGGGGCGACTCTGGAAACACCATATATTTT. Translation: CASSHRGDSGNTIYF. The chain recombines TRBV3-1 with TRBJ1-3; 7 bases are a match to TRBD1. V lost 6 bases, J lost 0 bases, and 5 bases stayed unmatched. The length of the CDR3 is 15 residues. The V gene's germline CDR1 is LGHDT and CDR2 YNNKEL (reference sequence).

This clonotype occurred many times. The V and J genes are TRBV7-2 and TRBJ1-6; no reliable D call. Germline CDR1 SGHTA, CDR2 FQGNSA. Trimming removed 6 bases at V and 9 bases at J, with 15 bases between. The CDR3 covers 14 residues. CDR3 amino acids: CASSKSEELSPLHF. The CDR3 DNA reads as TGTGCCAGCAGTAAGTCAGAGGAACTTTCACCCCTCCACTTT.

The table lists this clonotype with many counts. The rearrangement joins TRBV7-2 to TRBJ2-3, with a possible D match to TRBD2 (6 bases). From germline, CDR1 is SGHTA and CDR2 FQGNSA. Trimming stripped 4 bases from V and 8 bases from J, with 13 bases between. The CDR3 spans 13 residues. CDR3 region: CASSSHRESTQYF. CDR3 nucleotides: TGTGCCAGCAGCTCACACCGGGAGAGTACGCAGTATTTT.

This clonotype was counted between two and nine times. The V call is TRBV15, the J call TRBJ1-5; 10 bases fit TRBD1. Trimming removed 5 bases from V and 2 bases from J; junction bases left unmatched: 9. Germline V gives CDR1 LNHNV, CDR2 YYDKDF (reference sequence). CDR3 length: 17 amino acids. CDR3 residues: CATSSWTGGKGNQPQHF. The DNA of the CDR3 is TGTGCCACCAGCTCATGGACAGGGGGTAAGGGCAATCAGCCCCAGCATTTT.

CDR3 protein: CASSLSAAYNEQFF. The CDR3 nucleotides are TGTGCCAGCAGTTTATCTGCAGCCTACAATGAGCAGTTCTTC. The chain couples TRBV27 to TRBJ2-1; D ambiguous. CDR1 and CDR2 (germline): MNHEY, SMNVEV (reference sequence). The V and J ends lost 0 bases and 2 bases respectively, with 5 bases between them. The CDR3 is 14 amino acids.

This clonotype was counted ten times or more. The V and J genes are TRBV7-2 and TRBJ2-1, with D possibly TRBD1 on 5 matching bases. Trimming removed 1 base at V and 10 bases at J, with 11 bases between. Germline lookup yields CDR1 SGHTA and CDR2 FQGNSA. The CDR3 is 13 residues long. The CDR3, as DNA: TGTGCCAGCAGCTTAGAGGGCAGGGCAGAGCAGTTCTTC. Its protein is CASSLEGRAEQFF. Together with reference TRBV7-2 and TRBJ2-1, the CDR3 gives the full variable domain: GAGVSQSPSNKVTEKGKDVELRCDPISGHTALYWYRQSLGQGLEFLIYFQGNSAPDKSGLPSDRFSAERTGGSVSTLTIQRTQQEDSAVYLCASSLEGRAEQFFGPGTRLTVL.

This clonotype was recorded at least ten times. The chain carries TRBV7-2 and TRBJ2-3; D not certain. The CDR3 has 13 amino acids. The V and J ends lost 1 base and 4 bases respectively, with 6 bases between them. Germline CDR1 reads SGHTA; CDR2 reads FQGNSA. CDR3 sequence (DNA): TGTGCCAGCAGCTTAGGCCCGCCAGATACGCAGTATTTT. It specifies CASSLGPPDTQYF.

In this sample, this clonotype turned up a few times. V gene TRBV6-5 combines with J gene TRBJ1-1; TRBD1 is a possible D gene (5 bases). CDR1 is MNHEY and CDR2 is SVGAGI in the germline V gene. CDR3 size: 15 residues. Trimming stripped 3 bases from V and 7 bases from J, with 18 bases between. The CDR3 is CASSYVPGRMNEAFF. The CDR3 DNA sequence: TGTGCCAGCAGTTATGTTCCGGGGCGGATGAATGAAGCTTTCTTT.

This clonotype was seen ten or more times. This chain uses TRBV7-3 with TRBJ2-5, with 11 bases identical to TRBD2. CDR1 SGHTA and CDR2 FQGTGA come from the germline V gene. The CDR3 runs 15 residues. V lost 5 bases to trimming and J lost 1 base; unmatched junction nucleotides: 3. CDR3 loop: CASSKLAGAQETQYF. The CDR3 DNA is TGTGCCAGCAGCAAACTAGCGGGGGCCCAAGAGACCCAGTACTTC. Drawing the rest from reference TRBV7-3 and TRBJ2-5, the complete variable domain is GAGVSQTPSNKVTEKGKYVELRCDPISGHTALYWYRQSLGQGPEFLIYFQGTGAADDSGLPNDRFFAVRPEGSVSTLKIQRTERGDSAVYLCASSKLAGAQETQYFGPGTRLLVL.

The chain is built from TRBV20-1 and TRBJ1-1, with 7 nucleotides matching TRBD1. This CDR3 has 17 residues. Germline CDR1 reads DFQATT; CDR2 reads SNEGSKA (reference sequence). The trim removed 4 bases at V and 1 base at J, leaving 15 bases unmatched. The CDR3 DNA reads as TGCAGTGCTATGGGATGGCAACCGGGACAGACGAACACTGAAGCTTTCTTT. Amino acids: CSAMGWQPGQTNTEAFF.

This clonotype has at least ten counts. The rearrangement links TRBV7-2 to TRBJ1-5; 9 bases align to TRBD1. V was pared by 1 base and J by 4 bases, with 2 bases of the junction left unmatched. From germline, CDR1 is SGHTA and CDR2 FQGNSA. This CDR3 has 15 residues. CDR3 DNA: TGTGCCAGCAGCTTAGGGACAGGGGATAATCAGCCCCAGCATTTT. Translated, it gives CASSLGTGDNQPQHF.

This clonotype came up a few times. The gene calls are TRBV5-1 and TRBJ1-1; 9 nucleotides line up with TRBD1. This CDR3 has 14 amino acids. V lost 4 bases, J lost 3 bases, and 4 bases stayed unmatched. The germline CDR1 and CDR2 sequences are SGHRS and YFSETQ. In DNA, the CDR3 is TGCGCCAGCAGCCAGGGACAGGGTTACACTGAAGCTTTCTTT. Residues: CASSQGQGYTEAFF.

This clonotype was observed many times. J is TRBJ1-5 and V is TRBV2, with a weak D call TRBD1 (5 bases). The V gene's germline CDR1 is SNHLY and CDR2 FYNNEI. This CDR3 has 15 amino acids. V lost 7 bases and J 2 bases, leaving 15 bases between the germline ends. The CDR3 DNA sequence: TGTGCCAGCAAGCGCTTGGGGGGTGGCAATCAGCCCCAGCATTTT. Translated, it gives CASKRLGGGNQPQHF.

This clonotype was detected many times. The rearrangement joins TRBV7-2 to TRBJ2-7; D is possibly TRBD1 (5 bases). Trimming took 6 bases from V and 4 from J, leaving 25 bases between them. CDR3 length equals 17 residues. CDR1 is SGHTA, CDR2 FQGNSA, per germline. In nucleotides, the CDR3 is TGTGCCAGCAGGCATTCACCGACAGAAGGAGTATCATACGAGCAGTACTTC. Amino acid sequence: CASRHSPTEGVSYEQYF. Combining the CDR3 with reference TRBV7-2 and TRBJ2-7 gives the whole variable domain GAGVSQSPSNKVTEKGKDVELRCDPISGHTALYWYRQSLGQGLEFLIYFQGNSAPDKSGLPSDRFSAERTGGSVSTLTIQRTQQEDSAVYLCASRHSPTEGVSYEQYFGPGTRLTVT.

This clonotype was detected ten times or more. The chain couples TRBV7-8 to TRBJ2-1; D may be TRBD1 (6 bases). Trimming shortened V by 0 bases and J by 4 bases, and 16 bases separated the two germline ends. The germline V gene encodes CDR1 SGHVS and CDR2 FQNEAQ. The CDR3 is made up of 17 amino acids. CDR3 coding DNA: TGTGCCAGCAGCTTAGCTCACAGGGTCACGAAATACAATGAGCAGTTCTTC. This translates into CASSLAHRVTKYNEQFF.

This clonotype was found many times. V is TRBV7-3 and J is TRBJ2-3; possibly TRBD2 for D (7 bases). The CDR3 runs 15 residues. V was trimmed by 5 bases and J by 2 bases, leaving 14 bases between them. CDR1 and CDR2 from the germline V gene are SGHTA and FQGTGA. The CDR3 region has the DNA TGTGCCAGCAGCGCCTGGGGGGGCAACACAGATACGCAGTATTTT. It yields the protein CASSAWGGNTDTQYF. Combining the CDR3 with reference TRBV7-3 and TRBJ2-3 gives the whole variable domain GAGVSQTPSNKVTEKGKYVELRCDPISGHTALYWYRQSLGQGPEFLIYFQGTGAADDSGLPNDRFFAVRPEGSVSTLKIQRTERGDSAVYLCASSAWGGNTDTQYFGPGTRLTVL.

This clonotype was recorded many times. The chain recombines TRBV11-2 with TRBJ1-3, with 7 bases identical to TRBD1. The ends lost 5 bases at V and 2 bases at J; junction bases unmatched: 6. The CDR3 is made up of 15 amino acids. Looked up from germline, CDR1 is SGHAT and CDR2 is FQNNGV. The DNA of the CDR3 is TGTGCCAGCAGCCCGCACAGGGGACCTGGAAACACCATATATTTT. The encoded protein is CASSPHRGPGNTIYF. The full variable domain, rest sourced from reference TRBV11-2 and TRBJ1-3, is EAGVAQSPRYKIIEKRQSVAFWCNPISGHATLYWYQQILGQGPKLLIQFQNNGVVDDSQLPKDRFSAERLKGVDSTLKIQPAKLEDSAVYLCASSPHRGPGNTIYFGEGSWLTVV.

This clonotype was detected many times. J is TRBJ2-7 and V is TRBV24-1; D call uncertain. Germline V gene data show CDR1 as KGHDR and CDR2 as SFDVKD. This CDR3 region has 12 residues. V shed 4 bases and J shed 0 bases, with 3 bases lying between them. CDR3 region: CATSEGSYEQYF. The DNA of the CDR3 is TGTGCCACCAGTGAGGGCTCCTACGAGCAGTACTTC.

The genes are TRBV6-6 and TRBJ1-2; no reliable D call. Germline CDR1 MNHNY, CDR2 SVGAGI (reference sequence). This CDR3 is 14 amino acids long. Trimming removed 0 bases at V and 2 bases at J, with 7 bases between. CDR3 nucleotide sequence: TGTGCCAGCAGTTACTCACAGAGGAACTATGGCTACACCTTC. Translating it yields CASSYSQRNYGYTF.

This chain joins TRBV9 and TRBJ2-2; TRBD2 matches 11 bases. V gave up 4 bases and J gave up 3 bases; unmatched junction bases: 5. Per germline, CDR1 SGDLS and CDR2 YYNGEE. The CDR3 sequence is 16 residues long. CDR3 DNA: TGTGCCAGCAGCTCCGGGACTAGCGGTCACACCGGGGAGCTGTTTTTT. Translating it yields CASSSGTSGHTGELFF.

The rearrangement joins TRBV10-3 to TRBJ2-1; possibly TRBD1 for D (6 bases). The CDR3 covers 13 residues. Germline CDR1 and CDR2: ENHRY and SYGVKD. With 2 bases removed from V and 12 bases from J, the gap between germline ends came to 14 bases. CDR3 amino acids: CAISETLQGRQFF. CDR3 DNA: TGTGCCATCAGTGAGACATTACAGGGAAGGCAGTTCTTC.

This clonotype was found many times. The rearrangement links TRBV11-2 to TRBJ1-3; a possible D gene is TRBD1 (6 bases). This CDR3 spans 15 amino acids. Germline V gives CDR1 SGHAT, CDR2 FQNNGV. V lost 4 bases, J lost 4 bases, and 14 bases lay in between. The CDR3 sequence: CASSSLGGLGNTIYF. The CDR3 bases are TGTGCCAGCAGCTCCCTTGGGGGGCTGGGAAACACCATATATTTT.

This clonotype was seen repeatedly, ten times or more. The V call is TRBV15, the J call TRBJ1-5; possible D gene TRBD1, 6 bases. Germline assignment: CDR1 LNHNV and CDR2 YYDKDF (reference sequence). V was clipped by 7 bases and J by 6 bases, with 19 bases between them. The CDR3 covers 15 residues. The CDR3 nucleotides are TGTGCCACCACCATCACCGGGGGGGCAGGTCAGCCCCAGCATTTT. Translated: CATTITGGAGQPQHF. Full variable domain (rest looked up from reference TRBV15 and TRBJ1-5): DAMVIQNPRYQVTQFGKPVTLSCSQTLNHNVMYWYQQKSSQAPKLLFHYYDKDFNNEADTPDNFQSRRPNTSFCFLDIRSPGLGDTAMYLCATTITGGAGQPQHFGDGTRLSIL.

This clonotype was seen repeatedly, ten times or more. The chain uses TRBV7-2 and TRBJ1-6, with 7 bases lining up with TRBD1. V lost 5 bases and J lost 0; bases outside the gene matches: 4. The CDR3 is 16 amino acids. Germline CDR1 is SGHTA and CDR2 is FQGNSA. The DNA of the CDR3 is TGTGCCAGCAGCGATTACAGGGGCTCCTATAATTCACCCCTCCACTTT. Its protein is CASSDYRGSYNSPLHF.